This T cell receptor (beta chain) stems from a study of T cell clones after liver transplantation. Overall study context: Post-transplant blood was tracked for graft-donor-reactive T cell clones identified in a pre-transplant mixed lymphocyte reaction.

Data came from immunoSEQ multiplex PCR; TCRdb stores just in-frame clones and leaves some out. In the table there are 68,000 or so clones, approximately 92% of which are singletons. The CDR3 covers 12 residues. Germline V CDR1 and CDR2: SGHDN, FVKESK. V was shortened by 4 bases and J by 2 bases, with 4 bases between the two germline ends. In regard to this clone: Its antigen is undetermined.

Study-level findings and limits: Small, mixed patient groups and varying post-transplant times limit these conclusions. A significant post-transplant drop in circulating graft-donor-reactive CD4 TCRbeta sequences occurred in most of the 8 subjects.

J is TRBJ2-3 and V is TRBV14; D is uncertain. The sequence came from a human patient who received a liver transplant. Certain T cells may be donor cells from the graft. Sequenced material: CD4+ T cells from blood, taken approximately 25 months after liver transplant. The CDR3 DNA reads TGTGCCAGCAGCCGGATCACAGATACGCAGTATTTT. Its protein is CASSRITDTQYF.